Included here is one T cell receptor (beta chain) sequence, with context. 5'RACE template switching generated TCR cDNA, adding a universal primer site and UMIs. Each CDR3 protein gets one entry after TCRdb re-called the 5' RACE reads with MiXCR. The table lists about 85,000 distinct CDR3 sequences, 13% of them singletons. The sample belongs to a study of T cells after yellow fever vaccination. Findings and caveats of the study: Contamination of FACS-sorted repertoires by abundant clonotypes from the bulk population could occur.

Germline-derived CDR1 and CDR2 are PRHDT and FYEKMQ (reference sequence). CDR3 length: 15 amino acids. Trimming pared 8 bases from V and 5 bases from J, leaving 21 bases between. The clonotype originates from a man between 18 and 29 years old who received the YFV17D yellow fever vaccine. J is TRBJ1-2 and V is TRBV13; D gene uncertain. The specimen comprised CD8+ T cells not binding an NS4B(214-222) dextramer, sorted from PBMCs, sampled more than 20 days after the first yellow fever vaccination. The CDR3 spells CASVEHNRKHYGYTF. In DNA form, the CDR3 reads TGTGCCAGCGTCGAGCACAACAGAAAACATTATGGCTACACCTTC.